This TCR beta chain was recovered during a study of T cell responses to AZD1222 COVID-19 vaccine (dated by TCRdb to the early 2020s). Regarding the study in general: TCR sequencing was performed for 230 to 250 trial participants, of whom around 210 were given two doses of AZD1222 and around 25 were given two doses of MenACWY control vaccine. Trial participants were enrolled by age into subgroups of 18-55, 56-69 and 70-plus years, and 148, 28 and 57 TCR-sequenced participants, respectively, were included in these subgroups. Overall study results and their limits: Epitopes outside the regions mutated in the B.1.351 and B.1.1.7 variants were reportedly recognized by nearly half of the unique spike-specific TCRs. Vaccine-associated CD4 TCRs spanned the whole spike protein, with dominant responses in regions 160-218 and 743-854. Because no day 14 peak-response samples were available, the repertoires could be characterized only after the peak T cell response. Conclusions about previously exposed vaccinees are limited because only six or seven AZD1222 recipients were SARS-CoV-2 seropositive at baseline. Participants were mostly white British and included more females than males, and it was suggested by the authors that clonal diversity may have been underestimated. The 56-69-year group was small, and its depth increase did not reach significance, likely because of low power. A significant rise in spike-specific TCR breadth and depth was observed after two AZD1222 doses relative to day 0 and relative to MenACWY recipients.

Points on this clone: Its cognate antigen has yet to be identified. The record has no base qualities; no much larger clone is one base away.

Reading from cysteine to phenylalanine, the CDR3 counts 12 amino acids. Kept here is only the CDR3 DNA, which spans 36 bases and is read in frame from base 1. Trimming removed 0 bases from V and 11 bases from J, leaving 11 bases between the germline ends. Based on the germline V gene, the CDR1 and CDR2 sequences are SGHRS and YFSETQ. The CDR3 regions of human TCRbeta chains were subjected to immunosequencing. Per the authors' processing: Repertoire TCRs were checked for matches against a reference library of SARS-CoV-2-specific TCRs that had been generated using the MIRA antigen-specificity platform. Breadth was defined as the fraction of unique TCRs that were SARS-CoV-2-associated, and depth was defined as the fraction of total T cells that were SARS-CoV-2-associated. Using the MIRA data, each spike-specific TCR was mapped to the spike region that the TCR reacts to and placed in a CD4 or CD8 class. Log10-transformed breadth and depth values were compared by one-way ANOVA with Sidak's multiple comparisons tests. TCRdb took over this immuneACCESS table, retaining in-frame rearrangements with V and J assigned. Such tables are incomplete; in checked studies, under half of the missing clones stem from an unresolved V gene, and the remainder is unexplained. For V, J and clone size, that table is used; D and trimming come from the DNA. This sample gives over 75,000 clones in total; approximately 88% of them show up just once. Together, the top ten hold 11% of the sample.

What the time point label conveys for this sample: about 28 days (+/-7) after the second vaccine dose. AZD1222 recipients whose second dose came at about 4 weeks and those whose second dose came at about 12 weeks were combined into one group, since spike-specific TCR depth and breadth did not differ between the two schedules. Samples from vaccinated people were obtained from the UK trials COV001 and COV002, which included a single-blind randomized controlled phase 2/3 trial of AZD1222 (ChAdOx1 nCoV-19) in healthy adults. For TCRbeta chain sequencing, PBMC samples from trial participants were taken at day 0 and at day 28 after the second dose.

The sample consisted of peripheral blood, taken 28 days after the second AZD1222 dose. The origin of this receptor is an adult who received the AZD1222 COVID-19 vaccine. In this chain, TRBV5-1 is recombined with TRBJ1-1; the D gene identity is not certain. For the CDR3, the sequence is CASSLEVPPAFF. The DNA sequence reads TGCGCCAGCAGCTTGGAAGTCCCGCCGGCTTTCTTT.